The next 3 T cell receptor beta chains were all read from a single sample in a study of T cells in Graves' hyperthyroidism and ophthalmopathy. TCR beta CDR3 region amplification was performed from RNA transcripts. First-round RT-PCR of the TCR CDR3 relied on the HTBI primer set. TCRdb used MiXCR to reprocess the multiplex PCR reads, holding one entry per CDR3 protein. The repertoire holds around 600,000 distinct CDR3 sequences, with approximately 42% as singletons. The sequenced sample consisted of peripheral blood or thyroid tissue (not recorded which). All receptors come from an adult man with Graves' disease, either hyperthyroidism or ophthalmopathy (not recorded which).

The table lists this clonotype with many counts. V is TRBV20-1 and J is TRBJ1-3, with D perhaps TRBD1 (5 bases). Trimming took 0 bases from V and 2 from J, leaving 8 bases between them. The CDR3 is 14 amino acids. Germline loops: CDR1 DFQATT, CDR2 SNEGSKA (reference sequence). The CDR3 coding sequence is TGCAGTGCTAGAGACGGGGGGACTGGAAACACCATATATTTT. Protein product: CSARDGGTGNTIYF.

This clonotype was observed many times. The chain employs TRBV6-5 and TRBJ2-7; 7 bases line up with TRBD1. Trimming removed 8 bases from V and 0 bases from J; junction bases left unmatched: 7. Germline V gene sequence: CDR1 MNHEY, CDR2 SVGAGI. This CDR3 region has 14 residues. CDR3 protein: CASEDRQYSYEQYF. In DNA form, the CDR3 reads TGTGCCAGCGAGGACAGGCAATACTCCTACGAGCAGTACTTC.

The V call is TRBV24-1, the J call TRBJ1-5; perhaps TRBD1 as D (5 bases). The CDR3 covers 14 residues. Germline lookup yields CDR1 KGHDR and CDR2 SFDVKD. Between the trimmed V and J ends, which lost 5 bases and 3 bases, there was a span of 10 bases. CDR3 in DNA: TGTGCCACCAGTGGGGACGGAAACAATCAGCCCCAGCATTTT. It specifies CATSGDGNNQPQHF.